At least ten counts were recorded for the clone carrying this TCR beta chain. Trimming cost V 6 bases and J 4 bases, with 12 bases left between them. The CDR3 runs 13 residues. The data are from a study of blood T cells in healthy people across ages. Study summary: About one barcoded beta molecule per two T cells was captured by template switching.

A second 7 to 11 cycle PCR used barcoded and J-beta primers. One entry per CDR3 protein, called by TCRdb with MiXCR from the 5' RACE reads. This sample has about a million distinct CDR3 sequences, with 35% to 40% found just once. A minimum of 6 micrograms of total RNA was extracted per sample. The source is a man younger than 35 in good health. What was sequenced was blood. The chain uses TRBV12-3 or TRBV12-4 and TRBJ1-2; TRBD1 is a possible D gene (6 bases). The CDR3 is CASRMGTLYGYTF. CDR3 nucleotide sequence: TGTGCCAGCAGGATGGGGACACTCTATGGCTACACCTTC.